These T cell receptor beta chains were read from a single sample in a study of blood T cells in healthy people across ages. TCRdb ran MiXCR on the 5' RACE reads and lists one entry per CDR3 protein. Found here are hundreds of thousands of distinct CDR3 sequences, roughly three fifths of them singletons; the top ten hold 20% to 30%. Material: blood. The receptor source for this set is a man between 35 and 55 years old in good health. Both conserved end residues are trimmed from each CDR3. Each record gives: V gene, J gene, CDR3 protein.

V: TRBV11-2
J: .
CDR3: ASSPHHGAEETQY

V: TRBV20-1
J: TRBJ2-1
CDR3: SANTGTSGSRYNEQF

V: TRBV10-3
J: TRBJ2-5
CDR3: AITPDSKRYQETQY

V: TRBV25-1
J: TRBJ2-1
CDR3: ASSGGLGGLAGVEAYNEQF

V: TRBV12-5
J: TRBJ2-3
CDR3: ASGTSGGANTQY

V: TRBV20-1
J: TRBJ1-5
CDR3: SATPGDINQPQH

V: TRBV6-2/TRBV6-3
J: .
CDR3: ASSYDPYSGSSYNEQY

V: TRBV7-2
J: TRBJ2-7
CDR3: ASWAGLINEQY

V: TRBV14
J: TRBJ2-3
CDR3: ASSQVGRGGRGTQY

V: TRBV6-2/TRBV6-3
J: TRBJ2-3
CDR3: ASRDRDTSPTDTQY

V: TRBV28
J: TRBJ1-1
CDR3: ASSVGGFNTEAF

V: TRBV12-3/TRBV12-4
J: TRBJ2-1
CDR3: ASLAGGAYNEQF

V: TRBV13
J: TRBJ2-1
CDR3: ASSPSGDLRANEQF

V: TRBV7-3
J: TRBJ2-5
CDR3: ASSLGTSGGAKTQY

V: TRBV20-1
J: TRBJ2-1
CDR3: SARLVQGYNEQF

V: TRBV5-5
J: TRBJ2-3
CDR3: ASSPGTTLSDTQY

V: TRBV3-1
J: TRBJ2-3
CDR3: ASSQGQGSTDTQY

V: TRBV6-5
J: TRBJ1-1
CDR3: ASSPPRTGNTEAF

V: TRBV27
J: TRBJ1-6
CDR3: ASSFPPGRNSPLH

V: TRBV20-1
J: TRBJ2-7
CDR3: SARSGARERNEQY

V: TRBV12-5
J: TRBJ2-5
CDR3: ASGDSLQETQY

V: TRBV27
J: TRBJ2-5
CDR3: ASVPTTAETQY

V: TRBV10-3
J: TRBJ2-1
CDR3: AIRPEIQENNEQF

V: TRBV27
J: TRBJ2-1
CDR3: ASSSGGGSYNEEF

V: TRBV20-1
J: TRBJ2-3
CDR3: SARLVGLAGMGDTQY

V: TRBV12-3/TRBV12-4
J: TRBJ2-5
CDR3: ASSFNREETQY

V: TRBV12-3/TRBV12-4
J: TRBJ2-1
CDR3: ASSYNGLAEGHSYNEQF

V: TRBV30
J: TRBJ2-4
CDR3: AWSDTSGTNIQY

V: TRBV6-5
J: TRBJ2-5
CDR3: ASSRLGGEETQY

V: TRBV12-3/TRBV12-4
J: TRBJ2-1
CDR3: ASSPGDRGRVEQF

V: TRBV9
J: .
CDR3: ASSVAPERTSMAEQY

V: TRBV7-3
J: TRBJ2-1
CDR3: ASSPPGGSYNEQF

V: TRBV28
J: TRBJ2-7
CDR3: ASSPGGEWGYEQY

V: TRBV7-2
J: TRBJ1-2
CDR3: ASSSGNREAYGYT

V: TRBV5-1
J: TRBJ2-1
CDR3: ASSSRAGGPAAEQF

V: TRBV7-2
J: TRBJ1-2
CDR3: ASSYQADTYYGYT

V: TRBV25-1
J: TRBJ2-5
CDR3: ASSERGLLEQY

V: TRBV7-6
J: TRBJ1-2
CDR3: ASSSYPKATNYGYT

V: TRBV9
J: TRBJ2-5
CDR3: ASSVNPKRQQETQY

V: TRBV7-3
J: TRBJ1-2
CDR3: ASSSPGSSYGYT

V: TRBV5-6
J: TRBJ2-7
CDR3: ASSPGLAPTYEQY

V: TRBV24-1
J: TRBJ2-4
CDR3: ATQFKNIQY

V: TRBV10-2
J: TRBJ2-7
CDR3: ASIQGLSHEQY

V: TRBV7-2
J: TRBJ2-7
CDR3: ASSLVSGQTSYEQY

V: TRBV6-1
J: TRBJ2-1
CDR3: ASSPGGTGVDEQF

V: TRBV20-1
J: TRBJ2-4
CDR3: SARPSGTDKNIQY

V: TRBV6-1
J: TRBJ1-5
CDR3: ASSALRNSNQPQH

V: TRBV5-5
J: TRBJ2-2
CDR3: ASSPLDGTGEPF